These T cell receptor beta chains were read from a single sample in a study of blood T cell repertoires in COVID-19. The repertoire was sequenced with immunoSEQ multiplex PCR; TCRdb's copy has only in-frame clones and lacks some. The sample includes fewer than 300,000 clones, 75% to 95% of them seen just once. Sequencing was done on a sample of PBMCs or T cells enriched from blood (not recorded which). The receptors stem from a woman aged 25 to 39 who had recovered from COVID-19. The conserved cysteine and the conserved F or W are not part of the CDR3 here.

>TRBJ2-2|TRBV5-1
ASSLEPSGNTGELF
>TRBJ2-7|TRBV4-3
ASSQDGGEQY
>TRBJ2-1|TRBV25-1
ASSESRLAGVSNEQF
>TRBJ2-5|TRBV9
ASSVVLGAQETQY
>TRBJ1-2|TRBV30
AWSVLRAGSHYGYT
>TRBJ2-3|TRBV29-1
SVQQGGTDTQY
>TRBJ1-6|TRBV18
ASSTGQNSPLH
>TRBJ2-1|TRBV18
ASSPTSGPTDSYNEQF
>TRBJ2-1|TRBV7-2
ASSLRGEQF
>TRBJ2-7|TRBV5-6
ASSYGSGAFAEQY
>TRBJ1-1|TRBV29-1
SVRVSNTEAF
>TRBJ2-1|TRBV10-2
ASTGFSYNEQF
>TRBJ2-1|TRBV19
ASSSGHSYNEQF
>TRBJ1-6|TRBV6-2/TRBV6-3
ASSTPDRGGNSPLH
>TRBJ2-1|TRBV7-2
ASSSQRVVFNEQF
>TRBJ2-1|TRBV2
ASRDSMRAHGNEQF
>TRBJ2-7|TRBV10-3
AISERQGSYEQY
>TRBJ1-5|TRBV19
ASRHRDTTVGQPQH
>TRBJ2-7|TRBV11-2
ASSSLRSYEQY
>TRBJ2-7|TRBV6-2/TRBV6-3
ASSKTSESGYEQY
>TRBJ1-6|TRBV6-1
ASSDGVSPLH
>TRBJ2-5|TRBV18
ASSRASKETQY
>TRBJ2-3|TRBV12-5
ASGSGRSTDTQY
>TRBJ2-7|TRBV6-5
ASSSTVNPYEQY
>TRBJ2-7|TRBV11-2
ASSSSLAGVGSEQY
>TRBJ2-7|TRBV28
ASNHGAGGTPYEQY
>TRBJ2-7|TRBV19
ASSPPASGSGSEQY
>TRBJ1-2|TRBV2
ASSGRGYT
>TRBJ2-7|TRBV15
ATAQTGLSYEQY
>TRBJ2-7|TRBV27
ATKLLEIGEQY
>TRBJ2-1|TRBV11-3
ASSPGQGPFNEQF
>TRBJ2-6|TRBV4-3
ASSQDIGVPGANVLT
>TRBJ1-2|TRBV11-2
ASSLGHTNYGYT
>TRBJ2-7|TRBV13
ASQLLPGTSYEQY
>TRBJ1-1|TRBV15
ATSRGDRGTYTEAF
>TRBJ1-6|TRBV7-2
ASSSSLADNSPLH
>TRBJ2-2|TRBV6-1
ASSEGRAPNTGELF
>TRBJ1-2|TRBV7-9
ASSPRGEGYT
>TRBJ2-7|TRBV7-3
ASSLNPRQGTYEQY
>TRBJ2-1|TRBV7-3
ASSWNPGTTYNEQF
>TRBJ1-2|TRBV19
ASSIAGTYGYT
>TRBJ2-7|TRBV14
ASSQVVSRNEQY
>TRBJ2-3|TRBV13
ASSLGLAGVGTQY
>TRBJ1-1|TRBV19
ASSMSGDTEAF
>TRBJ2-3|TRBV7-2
ASSLGLATDTQY
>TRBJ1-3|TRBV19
ASSTYSRSGNTIY
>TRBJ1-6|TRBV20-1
SASWGVGSYNSPLH
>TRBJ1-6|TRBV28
ASTLPSPNRGHNSPLH
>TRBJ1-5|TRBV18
ASSPLSITRQGVNQPQH